This T cell receptor (beta chain) appears in the sequencing data of a study of cytomegalovirus exposure and HLA in healthy donors. For the study at large: A subsequent analysis reported that the 120 or so validation repertoires were produced on the same platform that had also been used for the roughly 700 first-cohort repertoires. Broader study findings: Using the classifier, cytomegalovirus status was reportedly diagnosed with high specificity and sensitivity. Most TCR sequences were seen very rarely across donors, but some public TCRs occurred in many.

This clone was found once. What it recognizes is unknown. Assay used: immunoSEQ multiplex PCR; TCRdb lists only in-frame clones, some missing. The sample shows some 170,000 clones, around nine tenths of them seen only once. These donors were members of the approximately 110-subject validation cohort, a group separate from the roughly 670-subject first cohort. Trimming cost V 3 bases and J 8 bases, with 13 bases left between them. The germline V gene has CDR1 MNHEY and CDR2 SMNVEV (reference sequence). The CDR3 has 13 residues. Sequencing was performed on PBMCs. The sequence came from a man younger than 35 in good health and CMV-seropositive. J is TRBJ1-2 and V is TRBV27, with a tentative D call TRBD1 (5 bases). The CDR3 loop reads CASSFGERGGYTF. CDR3 nucleotide sequence: TGTGCCAGCAGTTTTGGGGAAAGGGGCGGCTACACCTTC.